Each of the 28 T cell receptor beta chains below was sequenced from the same sample in a study of T cell responses to AZD1222 COVID-19 vaccine. Clones were read by immunoSEQ multiplex PCR, and TCRdb kept only the in-frame ones, dropping some. The repertoire includes about 120,000 clones, about nine tenths of them detected once, and around 4.5% sits in the top ten. Here the sequenced sample was peripheral blood, taken on day 0 of AZD1222 vaccination. Source of these receptors: an adult in good health.

The chain couples TRBV7-8 to TRBJ1-1, with D perhaps TRBD1 (5 bases). CDR3 length: 15 amino acids. Germline assignment: CDR1 SGHVS and CDR2 FQNEAQ. The V end lost 3 bases, the J end lost 5 bases, and 16 bases lay between the germline ends. The CDR3 loop reads CASSLFRQGETEAFF. The CDR3 coding sequence is TGTGCCAGCAGCTTGTTTCGGCAGGGAGAAACTGAAGCTTTCTTT.

This clone is a singleton in its sample. The chain combines TRBV7-2 with TRBJ1-1; no reliable D call. CDR3 size: 12 residues. Trimming removed 1 base from V and 6 bases from J, with 6 bases in between. Germline V CDR1 and CDR2: SGHTA, FQGNSA. The CDR3 region has the DNA TGTGCCAGCAGCTTAGGAGTTGCTGAAGCTTTCTTT. It encodes CASSLGVAEAFF.

This chain joins TRBV2 and TRBJ1-6; D remains ambiguous. The germline V and J ends were trimmed by 7 bases and 8 bases, with 15 bases remaining between them. The germline CDR1 and CDR2 sequences are SNHLY and FYNNEI. CDR3 length: 14 residues. Written as DNA, the CDR3 is TGTGCCAGCACCTTGGACCCAACGGATTCACCCCTCCACTTT. Its translation: CASTLDPTDSPLHF.

The chain recombines TRBV3-1 (or the pseudogene TRBV3-2) with TRBJ2-7, with D perhaps TRBD2 (5 bases). Germline V gives CDR1 LGHDT, CDR2 YNNKEL (reference sequence). Between the trimmed V and J ends, which lost 4 bases and 3 bases, there was a span of 16 bases. This CDR3 region has 15 residues. The CDR3 protein is CASSLATGFDYEQYF. DNA of the CDR3: TGTGCCAGCAGCCTAGCGACGGGGTTCGACTACGAGCAGTACTTC.

The chain joins TRBV6-5 to TRBJ1-4; weak D call: TRBD1 (5 bases). V lost 6 bases and J 5 bases, leaving 13 bases between the germline ends. CDR1 MNHEY and CDR2 SVGAGI come from the germline V gene. There are 14 residues in the CDR3. CDR3 nucleotide sequence: TGTGCCAGCAGATCATTTGGGGCAAATGAAAAACTGTTTTTT. As protein: CASRSFGANEKLFF.

The chain uses TRBV18 and TRBJ2-3, with 7 nucleotides matching TRBD2. The V gene's germline CDR1 is KGHSH and CDR2 LQKENI. CDR3 length: 16 residues. Trimming at V came to 5 bases and at J to 3 bases, leaving 11 bases not matched to a gene. The CDR3 loop is CASSARTGGSTDTQYF. Written as DNA, the CDR3 is TGTGCCAGCTCAGCGCGAACCGGGGGGAGTACAGATACGCAGTATTTT.

The chain links TRBV3-1 (or the pseudogene TRBV3-2) to TRBJ2-2, with 7 bases lining up with TRBD2. Germline CDR1 LGHDT, CDR2 YNNKEL (reference sequence). With 5 bases clipped from V and 3 bases from J, the junction kept 18 bases outside the gene matches. This CDR3 has 19 amino acids. This chain's CDR3 is CASSKNLPSRGTYTGELFF. As DNA, the CDR3 is TGTGCCAGCAGCAAAAACCTCCCCTCGCGGGGGACCTACACCGGGGAGCTGTTTTTT.

The V gene is TRBV6-6, the J gene TRBJ1-2, with 10 nucleotides matching TRBD1. V was pared by 0 bases and J by 7 bases, with 8 bases of the junction left unmatched. The V gene's germline CDR1 is MNHNY and CDR2 SVGAGI (reference sequence). The CDR3 runs 16 residues. The CDR3 loop is CASSYSAGTGEAGYTF. CDR3 nucleotides: TGTGCCAGCAGTTACTCCGCTGGGACAGGGGAAGCTGGCTACACCTTC.

V is TRBV20-1 and J is TRBJ1-6; D call uncertain. CDR1 is DFQATT and CDR2 is SNEGSKA in the germline V gene (reference sequence). Trimming removed 6 bases from V and 14 bases from J, with 14 bases in between. CDR3 length: 11 amino acids. CDR3 region: CSARAPRSLHF. DNA of the CDR3: TGCAGTGCCCGGGCCCCGAGGTCCCTCCACTTT.

The chain links TRBV5-1 to TRBJ1-2, with TRBD1 identical over 9 bases. CDR3 size: 17 residues. The germline gives CDR1 SGHRS, CDR2 YFSETQ. V lost 0 bases and J lost 3; bases outside the gene matches: 9. CDR3 coding DNA: TGCGCCAGCAGCTTGGGACAGGGGGGCCTCCTTGACTATGGCTACACCTTC. Translating it yields CASSLGQGGLLDYGYTF.

V is TRBV27 and J is TRBJ1-2, with TRBD1 matching over 10 bases. Germline CDR1 MNHEY, CDR2 SMNVEV (reference sequence). The CDR3 totals 13 residues. The V segment lost 8 bases and the J segment 5 bases; nucleotides outside the gene matches: 5. CDR3 coding DNA: TGTGCCAGCTCTAAGGACAGGGGGTATGGCTACACCTTC. Protein product: CASSKDRGYGYTF.

V usage is TRBV12-5 and J usage is TRBJ1-3; D is uncertain. V lost 2 bases, J lost 0 bases, and 2 bases lay in between. This CDR3 is built from 13 residues. CDR1 is LGHNT, CDR2 FRNRAP, per germline. CDR3: CASGLSSGNTIYF. CDR3 DNA sequence: TGTGCTAGTGGTTTGTCCTCTGGAAACACCATATATTTT.

J is TRBJ2-3 and V is TRBV12-5, with no clear D. Deletions cut 5 bases from V and 0 bases from J, with 12 bases between. The CDR3 runs 15 residues. CDR1 and CDR2 (germline): LGHNT, FRNRAP. DNA for the CDR3: TGTGCTAGTGGTCCCTTCCAATCAAGCACAGATACGCAGTATTTT. Its protein is CASGPFQSSTDTQYF.

This chain connects TRBV10-3 to TRBJ1-1; D unclear. This CDR3 is built from 13 residues. V lost 6 bases and J 1 base, leaving 9 bases between the germline ends. Germline CDR1 is ENHRY and CDR2 is SYGVKD. CDR3 nucleotide sequence: TGTGCCATCAGGGGGAAACAGAACACTGAAGCTTTCTTT. It encodes CAIRGKQNTEAFF.

The chain is built from TRBV30 and TRBJ1-1; no clear D. V was trimmed by 1 base and J by 1 base, leaving 7 bases between them. CDR3 length equals 13 residues. In germline, CDR1 is GTSNPN, CDR2 SVGIG (reference sequence). In DNA form, the CDR3 reads TGTGCCTGGAGTGGGCAGACGAACACTGAAGCTTTCTTT. It is translated as CAWSGQTNTEAFF. Full variable domain (remainder filled in from reference TRBV30 and TRBJ1-1): SQTIHQWPATLVQPVGSPLSLECTVEGTSNPNLYWYRQAAGRGLQLLFYSVGIGQISSEVPQNLSASRPQDRQFILSSKKLLLSDSGFYLCAWSGQTNTEAFFGQGTRLTVV.

The chain uses TRBV11-2 and TRBJ2-7; 8 bases map to TRBD1. This CDR3 has 15 amino acids. Germline V CDR1 and CDR2: SGHAT, FQNNGV. V lost 1 base and J lost 3; bases outside the gene matches: 5. For the CDR3, the DNA is TGTGCCAGCAGCTTAGGTCACAGGGGGGACTACGAGCAGTACTTC. Its protein is CASSLGHRGDYEQYF.

CDR3 coding DNA: TGTGCCAGCAGTGAGGGGCGTAGTCGGAACTATGGCTACACCTTC. Amino acids: CASSEGRSRNYGYTF. The chain carries TRBV6-1 and TRBJ1-2, with D perhaps matching TRBD1 (5 bases). V lost 3 bases to trimming and J lost 2 bases, with 13 bases between them. The CDR3 spans 15 residues. Germline CDR1 and CDR2: MNHNS and SASEGT.

V and J are TRBV7-8 and TRBJ2-7; D unclear. CDR3 length: 16 amino acids. Per germline, CDR1 SGHVS and CDR2 FQNEAQ. V lost 1 base to trimming and J lost 7 bases, with 20 bases between them. The CDR3 here is CASSLGDAKLAWEQYF. CDR3 sequence (DNA): TGTGCCAGCAGCTTAGGGGATGCCAAATTGGCCTGGGAGCAGTACTTC.

This chain joins TRBV6-5 and TRBJ2-1; maybe TRBD1 (6 bases). V was cut by 6 bases and J by 1 base, with 10 bases left in between. This CDR3 is built from 14 residues. Germline assignment: CDR1 MNHEY and CDR2 SVGAGI. The CDR3 DNA follows: TGTGCCAGCAGGGGGCAGGGGTCCTACAATGAGCAGTTCTTC. Translation gives CASRGQGSYNEQFF.

This chain connects TRBV11-2 to TRBJ2-5; D possibly corresponds to TRBD2 (5 bases). Trimming removed 5 bases at V and 4 bases at J, with 23 bases between. Germline loops: CDR1 SGHAT, CDR2 FQNNGV. The CDR3 sequence is 17 residues long. The CDR3 here is CASSEVRSGARPETQYF. CDR3 DNA sequence: TGTGCCAGCAGCGAAGTGAGGAGCGGAGCGCGACCAGAGACCCAGTACTTC.

Comments on this clone: This sample also contains other DNA sequences that code for the same CDR3. The rearrangement links TRBV12-3 or TRBV12-4 to TRBJ1-1; D gene uncertain. Between the trimmed V and J ends, which lost 3 bases and 1 base, there was a span of 6 bases. This CDR3 is 13 amino acids long. DNA of the CDR3: TGTGCCAGCAGTTTTGCAGGGAACACTGAAGCTTTCTTT. Its protein is CASSFAGNTEAFF.

This chain connects TRBV6-5 to TRBJ1-2; 7 nucleotides agree with TRBD1. Losses at the gene ends were 7 bases for V and 1 base for J; bases not matched to a gene: 3. The CDR3 covers 13 residues. Germline V gene lookup returns CDR1 MNHEY and CDR2 SVGAGI. The CDR3: CASKDRLNYGYTF. The CDR3 DNA reads TGTGCCAGCAAGGACAGGCTTAACTATGGCTACACCTTC.

The chain uses TRBV7-9 and TRBJ1-1, with 7 bases matching TRBD1. V lost 4 bases to trimming and J lost 7 bases; unmatched junction nucleotides: 15. The CDR3 consists of 16 residues. The V gene's germline CDR1 is SEHNR and CDR2 FQNEAQ (reference sequence). The CDR3 protein is CASSSIPHDRVGEAFF. CDR3 DNA: TGTGCCAGCAGCTCAATTCCACATGACAGGGTCGGTGAAGCTTTCTTT.

This clone was seen once. The chain has TRBV6-2 or TRBV6-3 and TRBJ1-3, with no clear D. CDR3 length: 13 amino acids. Deletions cut 2 bases from V and 4 bases from J, with 6 bases between. Germline CDR1 and CDR2: MNHEY and SVGEGT. The CDR3 DNA reads TGTGCCAGCAGTTACCACGGAGGAAACACCATATATTTT. Amino acid sequence: CASSYHGGNTIYF.

This sequence joins TRBV6-5 and TRBJ2-7; D is ambiguous. V was clipped by 5 bases and J by 1 base, with 9 bases between them. The CDR3 length is 13 residues. Per the germline V gene, CDR1 is MNHEY and CDR2 is SVGAGI. Here the CDR3 DNA reads TGTGCCAGCAGTAGGGAACTGTCCTACGAGCAGTACTTC. Translated: CASSRELSYEQYF.

The chain combines TRBV30 with TRBJ1-2, with D possibly matching TRBD1 (5 bases). This CDR3 comprises 14 residues. V lost 0 bases to trimming and J lost 6 bases, with 14 bases between them. CDR1 is GTSNPN, CDR2 SVGIG, per germline (reference sequence). The DNA for the CDR3 is TGTGCCTGGAGTGTAAGCAGGGTCGGAAATGGCTACACCTTC. Its translation is CAWSVSRVGNGYTF.

The chain has TRBV6-5 and TRBJ1-6; no definite D call. Germline CDR1 is MNHEY and CDR2 is SVGAGI. The V gene lost 10 bases and the J gene lost 7 bases, with 20 bases spanning the gap. The CDR3 is 15 residues long. CDR3 nucleotide sequence: TGTGCCATCGCCCGCGGCAGTCCGTCAAATTCACCCCTCCACTTT. Translation: CAIARGSPSNSPLHF.

This chain connects TRBV5-8 to TRBJ1-1, with D hard to call. The V gene's germline CDR1 is SGHTS and CDR2 YDEGEE. V was pared by 2 bases and J by 2 bases, with 7 bases between. This CDR3 is 13 amino acids long. The CDR3 region has the DNA TGTGCCAGCAGCTTAGGCAGAAACACTGAAGCTTTCTTT. It encodes CASSLGRNTEAFF.